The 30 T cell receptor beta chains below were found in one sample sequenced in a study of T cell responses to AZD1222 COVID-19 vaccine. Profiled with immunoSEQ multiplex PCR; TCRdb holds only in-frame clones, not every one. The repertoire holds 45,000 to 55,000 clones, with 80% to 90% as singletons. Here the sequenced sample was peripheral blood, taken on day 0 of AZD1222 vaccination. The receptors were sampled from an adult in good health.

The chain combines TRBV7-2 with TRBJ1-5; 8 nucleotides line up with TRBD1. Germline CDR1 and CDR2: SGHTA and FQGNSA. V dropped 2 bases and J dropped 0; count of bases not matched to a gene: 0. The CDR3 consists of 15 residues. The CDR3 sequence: CASSLTGGSNQPQHF. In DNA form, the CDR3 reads TGTGCCAGCAGCTTAACAGGGGGTAGCAATCAGCCCCAGCATTTT.

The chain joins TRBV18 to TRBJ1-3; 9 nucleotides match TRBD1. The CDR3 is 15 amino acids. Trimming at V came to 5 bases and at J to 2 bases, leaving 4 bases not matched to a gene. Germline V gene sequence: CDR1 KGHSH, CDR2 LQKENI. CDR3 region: CASSFGTGTGNTIYF. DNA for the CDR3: TGTGCCAGCTCATTCGGGACAGGGACTGGAAACACCATATATTTT.

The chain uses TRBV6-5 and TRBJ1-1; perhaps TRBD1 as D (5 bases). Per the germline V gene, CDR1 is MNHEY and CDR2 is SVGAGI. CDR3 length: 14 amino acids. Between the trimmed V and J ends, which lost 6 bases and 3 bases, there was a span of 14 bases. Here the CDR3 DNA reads TGTGCCAGCAGCCTCACCTCGGGGGACACTGAAGCTTTCTTT. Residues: CASSLTSGDTEAFF.

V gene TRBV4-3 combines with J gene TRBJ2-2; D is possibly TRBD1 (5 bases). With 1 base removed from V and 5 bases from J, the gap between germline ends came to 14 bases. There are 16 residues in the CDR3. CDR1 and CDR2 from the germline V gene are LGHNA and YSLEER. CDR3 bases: TGCGCCAGCAGCCAAGCGGTGACAGTCTCAACCGGGGAGCTGTTTTTT. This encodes CASSQAVTVSTGELFF.

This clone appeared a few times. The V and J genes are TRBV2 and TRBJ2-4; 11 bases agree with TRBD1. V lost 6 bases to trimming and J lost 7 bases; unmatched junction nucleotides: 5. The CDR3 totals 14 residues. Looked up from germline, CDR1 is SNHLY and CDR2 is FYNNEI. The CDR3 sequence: CASRVGQGANIQYF. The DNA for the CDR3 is TGTGCCAGCAGGGTAGGACAGGGGGCCAACATTCAGTACTTC.

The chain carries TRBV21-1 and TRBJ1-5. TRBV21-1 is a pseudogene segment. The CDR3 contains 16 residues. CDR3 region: CASTDGGGMTNQPQHF. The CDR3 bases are TGTGCCAGCACCGATGGAGGGGGGATGACCAATCAGCCCCAGCATTTT.

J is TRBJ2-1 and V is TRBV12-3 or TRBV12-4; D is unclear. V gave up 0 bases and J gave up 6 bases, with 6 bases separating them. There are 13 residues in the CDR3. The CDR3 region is CASSLAPSNEQFF. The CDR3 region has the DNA TGTGCCAGCAGTTTAGCTCCTAGCAATGAGCAGTTCTTC.

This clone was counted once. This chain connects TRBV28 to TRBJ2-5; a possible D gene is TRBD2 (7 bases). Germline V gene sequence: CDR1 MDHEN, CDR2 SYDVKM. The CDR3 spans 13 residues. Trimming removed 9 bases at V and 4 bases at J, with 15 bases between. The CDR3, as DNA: TGTGCCAGTGGGGGGGGCCTAGCAGAGACCCAGTACTTC. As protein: CASGGGLAETQYF.

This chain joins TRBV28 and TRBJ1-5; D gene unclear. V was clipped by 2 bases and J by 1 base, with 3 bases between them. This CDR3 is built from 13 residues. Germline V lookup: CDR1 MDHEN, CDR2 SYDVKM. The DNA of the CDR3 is TGTGCCAGCAGTTTAAACAGCAATCAGCCCCAGCATTTT. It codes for CASSLNSNQPQHF.

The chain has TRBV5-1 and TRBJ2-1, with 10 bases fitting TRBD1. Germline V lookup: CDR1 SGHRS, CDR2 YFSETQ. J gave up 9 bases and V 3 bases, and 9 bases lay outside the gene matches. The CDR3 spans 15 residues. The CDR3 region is CASSSLTGGRGEQFF. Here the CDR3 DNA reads TGCGCCAGCAGCTCCTTGACAGGGGGCAGGGGTGAGCAGTTCTTC.

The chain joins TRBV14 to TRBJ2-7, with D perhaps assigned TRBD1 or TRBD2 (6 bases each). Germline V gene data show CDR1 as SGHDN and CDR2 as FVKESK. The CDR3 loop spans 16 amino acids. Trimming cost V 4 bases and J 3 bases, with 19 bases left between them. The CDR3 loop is CASSRPYGGGGYEQYF. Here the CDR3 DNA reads TGTGCCAGCAGCCGCCCCTATGGAGGGGGAGGCTACGAGCAGTACTTC.

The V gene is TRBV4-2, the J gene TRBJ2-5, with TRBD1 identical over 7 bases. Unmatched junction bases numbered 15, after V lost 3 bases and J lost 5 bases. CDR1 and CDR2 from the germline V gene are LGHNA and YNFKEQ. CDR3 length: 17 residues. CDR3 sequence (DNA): TGTGCCAGCAGCCAGCTACCTCACAGGGGCAGGGGGGAGACCCAGTACTTC. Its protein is CASSQLPHRGRGETQYF.

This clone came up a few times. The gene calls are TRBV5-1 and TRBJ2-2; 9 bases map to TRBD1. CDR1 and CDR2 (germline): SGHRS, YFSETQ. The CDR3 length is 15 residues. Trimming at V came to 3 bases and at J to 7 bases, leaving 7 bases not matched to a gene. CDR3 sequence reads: CASSSGTGLGGELFF. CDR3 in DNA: TGCGCCAGCAGCTCTGGGACAGGGCTCGGCGGGGAGCTGTTTTTT.

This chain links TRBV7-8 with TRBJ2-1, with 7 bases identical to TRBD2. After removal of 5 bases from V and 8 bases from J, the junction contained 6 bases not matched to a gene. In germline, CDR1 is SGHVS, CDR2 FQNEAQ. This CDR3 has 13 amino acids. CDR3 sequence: CASSARLAYEQFF. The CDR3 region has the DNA TGTGCCAGCAGCGCCAGACTAGCCTATGAGCAGTTCTTC.

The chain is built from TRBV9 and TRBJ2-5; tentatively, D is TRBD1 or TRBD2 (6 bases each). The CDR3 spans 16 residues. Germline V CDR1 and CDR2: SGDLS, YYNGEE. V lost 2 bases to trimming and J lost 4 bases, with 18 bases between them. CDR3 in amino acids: CASSVTGAAHRETQYF. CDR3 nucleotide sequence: TGTGCCAGCAGCGTCACGGGGGCAGCCCACCGAGAGACCCAGTACTTC.

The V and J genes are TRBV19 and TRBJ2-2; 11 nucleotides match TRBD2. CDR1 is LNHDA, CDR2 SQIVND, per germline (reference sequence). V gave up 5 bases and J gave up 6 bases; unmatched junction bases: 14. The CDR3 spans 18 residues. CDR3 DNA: TGTGCCAGTAGTCCCCACGTCCTAGCGGGGGGCCGATCCGGGGAGCTGTTTTTT. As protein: CASSPHVLAGGRSGELFF.

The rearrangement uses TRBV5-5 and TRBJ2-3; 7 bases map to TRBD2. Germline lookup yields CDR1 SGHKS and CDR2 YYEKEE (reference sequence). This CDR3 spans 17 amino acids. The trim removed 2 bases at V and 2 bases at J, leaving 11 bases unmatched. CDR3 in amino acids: CASSFIAGTSITDTQYF. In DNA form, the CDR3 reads TGTGCCAGCAGCTTTATAGCGGGCACATCTATCACAGATACGCAGTATTTT.

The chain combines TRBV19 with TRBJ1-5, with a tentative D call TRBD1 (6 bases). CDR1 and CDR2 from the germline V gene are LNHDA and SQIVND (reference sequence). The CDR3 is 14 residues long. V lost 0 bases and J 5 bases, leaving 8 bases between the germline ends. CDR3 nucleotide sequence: TGTGCCAGTAGTATAGACAGGGGTTATCAGCCCCAGCATTTT. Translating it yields CASSIDRGYQPQHF.

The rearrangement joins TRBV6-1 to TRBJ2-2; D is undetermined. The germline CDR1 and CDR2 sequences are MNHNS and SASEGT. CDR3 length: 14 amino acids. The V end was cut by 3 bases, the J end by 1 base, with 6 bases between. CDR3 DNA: TGTGCCAGCAGTGACCCCGGGAACACCGGGGAGCTGTTTTTT. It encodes CASSDPGNTGELFF.

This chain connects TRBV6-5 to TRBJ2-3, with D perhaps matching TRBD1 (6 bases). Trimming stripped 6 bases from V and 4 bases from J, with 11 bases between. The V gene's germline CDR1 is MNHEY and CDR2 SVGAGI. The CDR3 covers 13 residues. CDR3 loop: CASSTGSPDTQYF. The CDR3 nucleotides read TGTGCCAGCAGCACAGGGTCCCCAGATACGCAGTATTTT.

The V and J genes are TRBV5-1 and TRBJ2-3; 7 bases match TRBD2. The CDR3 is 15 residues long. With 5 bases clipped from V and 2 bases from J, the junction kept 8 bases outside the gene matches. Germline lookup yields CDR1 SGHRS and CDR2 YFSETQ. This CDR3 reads CASSSSGTSTDTQYF. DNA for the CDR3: TGCGCCAGCAGTTCCAGCGGGACCTCCACAGATACGCAGTATTTT.

In nucleotides, the CDR3 is TGTGCCAGCAGCTTAGGATCCTCCCTACCCTGGGAGCAGTTCTTC. It specifies CASSLGSSLPWEQFF. J is TRBJ2-1 and V is TRBV11-2, with unresolved D. The CDR3 consists of 15 residues. Trimming left V 1 base short and J 10 bases short, with 17 bases between. Germline values: CDR1 SGHAT, CDR2 FQNNGV. The whole variable domain, remainder taken from reference TRBV11-2 and TRBJ2-1, is EAGVAQSPRYKIIEKRQSVAFWCNPISGHATLYWYQQILGQGPKLLIQFQNNGVVDDSQLPKDRFSAERLKGVDSTLKIQPAKLEDSAVYLCASSLGSSLPWEQFFGPGTRLTVL.

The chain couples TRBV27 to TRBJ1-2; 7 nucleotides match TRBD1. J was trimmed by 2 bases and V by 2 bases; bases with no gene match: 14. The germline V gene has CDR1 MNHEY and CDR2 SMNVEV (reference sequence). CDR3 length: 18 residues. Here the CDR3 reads CASSLTTQTGVLNYGYTF. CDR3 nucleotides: TGTGCCAGCAGTTTAACCACACAAACAGGGGTTTTGAACTATGGCTACACCTTC.

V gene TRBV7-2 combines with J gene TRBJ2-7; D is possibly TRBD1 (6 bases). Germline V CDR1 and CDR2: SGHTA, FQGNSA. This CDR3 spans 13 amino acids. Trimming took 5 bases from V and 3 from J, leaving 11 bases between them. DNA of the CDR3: TGTGCCAGCAGCAGGGGGAGAGGCTACGAGCAGTACTTC. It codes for CASSRGRGYEQYF.

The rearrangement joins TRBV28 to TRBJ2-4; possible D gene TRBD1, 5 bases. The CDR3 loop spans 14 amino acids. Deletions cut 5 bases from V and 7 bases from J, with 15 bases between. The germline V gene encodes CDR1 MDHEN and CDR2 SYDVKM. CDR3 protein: CASSHQGNTNIQYF. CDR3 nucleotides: TGTGCCAGCAGTCATCAGGGTAATACGAACATTCAGTACTTC.

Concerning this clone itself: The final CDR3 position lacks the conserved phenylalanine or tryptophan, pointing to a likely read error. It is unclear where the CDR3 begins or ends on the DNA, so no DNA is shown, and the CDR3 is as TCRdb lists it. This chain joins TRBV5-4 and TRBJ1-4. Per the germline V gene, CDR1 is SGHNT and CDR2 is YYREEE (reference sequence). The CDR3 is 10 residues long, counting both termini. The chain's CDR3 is CASSFMSDRV.

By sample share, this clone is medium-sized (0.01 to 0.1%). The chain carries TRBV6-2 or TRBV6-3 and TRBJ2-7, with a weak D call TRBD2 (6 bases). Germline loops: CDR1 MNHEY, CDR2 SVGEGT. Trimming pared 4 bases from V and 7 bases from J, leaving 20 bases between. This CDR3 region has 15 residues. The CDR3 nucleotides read TGTGCCAGCAGTTTTACCTTGGACTACCCCTTGGAGCAGTACTTC. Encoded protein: CASSFTLDYPLEQYF.

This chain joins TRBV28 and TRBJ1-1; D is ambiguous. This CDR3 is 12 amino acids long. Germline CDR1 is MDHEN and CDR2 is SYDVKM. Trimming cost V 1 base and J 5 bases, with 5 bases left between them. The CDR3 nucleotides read TGTGCCAGCAGTTTATTGCTAACTGAAGCTTTCTTT. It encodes CASSLLLTEAFF.

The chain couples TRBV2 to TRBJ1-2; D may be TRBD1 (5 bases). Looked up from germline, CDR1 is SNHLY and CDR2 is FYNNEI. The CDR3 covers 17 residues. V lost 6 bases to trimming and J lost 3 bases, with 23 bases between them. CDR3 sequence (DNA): TGTGCCAGCAGACCAACATCCTACAGGCGGGGCGACTATGGCTACACCTTC. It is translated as CASRPTSYRRGDYGYTF.

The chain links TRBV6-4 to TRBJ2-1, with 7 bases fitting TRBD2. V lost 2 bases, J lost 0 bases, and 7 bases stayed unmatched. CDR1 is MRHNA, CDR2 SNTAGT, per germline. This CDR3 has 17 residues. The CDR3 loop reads CASSDRGLGSSYNEQFF. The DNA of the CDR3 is TGTGCCAGCAGTGACCGAGGACTAGGGAGCTCCTACAATGAGCAGTTCTTC.